Listed here are 14 T cell receptor beta chains from one sample, sequenced in a study of blood T cell repertoires in COVID-19. Method: immunoSEQ multiplex PCR; TCRdb's copy keeps in-frame clones and lacks some. The table has 230,000 or so clones, around 89% seen once. Sequences were obtained from PBMCs or T cells enriched from blood (not recorded which). Source of these receptors: a woman in her thirties or forties with acute COVID-19.

This rearrangement joins TRBV12-5 to TRBJ1-5; TRBD1 agrees at 7 bases. CDR1 LGHNT and CDR2 FRNRAP come from the germline V gene. After removal of 6 bases from V and 7 bases from J, the junction contained 6 bases not matched to a gene. The CDR3 is 13 residues long. CDR3 residues: CASGTTGEQPQHF. CDR3 DNA sequence: TGTGCTAGTGGCACAACAGGGGAGCAGCCCCAGCATTTT.

The V call is TRBV7-9, the J call TRBJ1-5; D remains ambiguous. V lost 5 bases and J 2 bases, leaving 13 bases between the germline ends. Germline CDR1 and CDR2: SEHNR and FQNEAQ (reference sequence). The CDR3 runs 15 residues. The CDR3 sequence: CASSPRGGGNQPQHF. DNA for the CDR3: TGTGCCAGCAGCCCCCGGGGTGGGGGCAATCAGCCCCAGCATTTT. Looking up the rest from reference TRBV7-9 and TRBJ1-5 gives the full variable domain: DTGVSQNPRHKITKRGQNVTFRCDPISEHNRLYWYRQTLGQGPEFLTYFQNEAQLEKSRLLSDRFSAERPKGSFSTLEIQRTEQGDSAMYLCASSPRGGGNQPQHFGDGTRLSIL.

J is TRBJ1-6 and V is TRBV6-5; 10 bases map to TRBD1. CDR1 and CDR2 (germline): MNHEY, SVGAGI. J gave up 10 bases and V 7 bases, and 7 bases lay outside the gene matches. CDR3 size: 14 residues. The CDR3 region is CASTAGTGVSPLHF. The CDR3 coding sequence is TGTGCCAGCACCGCCGGGACAGGGGTCTCACCCCTCCACTTT.

V usage is TRBV2 and J usage is TRBJ2-2; perhaps TRBD1 as D (6 bases). This CDR3 spans 13 amino acids. The germline V and J ends were trimmed by 7 bases and 5 bases, with 11 bases remaining between them. Germline CDR1 SNHLY, CDR2 FYNNEI. The DNA of the CDR3 is TGTGCCAGCAAATTCCAGGGGACCGGGGAGCTGTTTTTT. Its translation is CASKFQGTGELFF.

The rearrangement joins TRBV19 to TRBJ2-1; 9 bases match TRBD2. The CDR3 covers 15 residues. V dropped 8 bases and J dropped 4; count of bases not matched to a gene: 9. CDR1 and CDR2 from the germline V gene are LNHDA and SQIVND (reference sequence). The CDR3 protein is CASSVAGVLYNEQFF. DNA of the CDR3: TGTGCCAGTTCCGTAGCGGGAGTCTTGTACAATGAGCAGTTCTTC. The full variable domain, its missing parts supplied by reference TRBV19 and TRBJ2-1, is DGGITQSPKYLFRKEGQNVTLSCEQNLNHDAMYWYRQDPGQGLRLIYYSQIVNDFQKGDIAEGYSVSREKKESFPLTVTSAQKNPTAFYLCASSVAGVLYNEQFFGPGTRLTVL.

The CDR3 nucleotides read TGTGCCAGCAGCCAAGATCCCGTCACGGTCGGGGCCAACGTCCTGACTTTC. Protein: CASSQDPVTVGANVLTF. The chain recombines TRBV4-2 with TRBJ2-6; no clear D gene. This CDR3 has 17 residues. Per the germline V gene, CDR1 is LGHNA and CDR2 is YNFKEQ. Trimming took off 0 bases at V and 4 bases at J, with 13 bases between the two ends.

The chain joins TRBV4-1 to TRBJ1-1; 8 bases match TRBD1. The trim removed 1 base at V and 6 bases at J, leaving 10 bases unmatched. Germline V gene data show CDR1 as MGHRA and CDR2 as YSYEKL. The CDR3 covers 16 residues. The CDR3: CASSQGGGRGQPEAFF. DNA for the CDR3: TGCGCCAGCAGCCAAGGCGGAGGCAGGGGGCAGCCTGAAGCTTTCTTT.

V is TRBV6-5 and J is TRBJ1-4; 7 bases line up with TRBD1. J lost 7 bases, V lost 2 bases, and 4 bases had no gene match. This CDR3 is 14 amino acids long. Germline lookup yields CDR1 MNHEY and CDR2 SVGAGI. The CDR3 region is CASSYVQGVEKLFF. In DNA form, the CDR3 reads TGTGCCAGCAGTTACGTTCAGGGGGTTGAAAAACTGTTTTTT.

This sequence joins TRBV30 and TRBJ1-5; 7 bases are shared with TRBD1. The CDR3 is 14 amino acids. Germline V gene data show CDR1 as GTSNPN and CDR2 as SVGIG (reference sequence). With V trimmed by 2 bases and J by 1 base, 2 bases remained unmatched. CDR3 bases: TGTGCCTGGAGTAAACAGGGGAGCAATCAGCCCCAGCATTTT. It yields the protein CAWSKQGSNQPQHF. Using reference TRBV30 and TRBJ1-5 for the parts outside the CDR3, the full variable domain is SQTIHQWPATLVQPVGSPLSLECTVEGTSNPNLYWYRQAAGRGLQLLFYSVGIGQISSEVPQNLSASRPQDRQFILSSKKLLLSDSGFYLCAWSKQGSNQPQHFGDGTRLSIL.

The genes are TRBV30 and TRBJ1-1; a possible D gene is TRBD1 (5 bases). V lost 3 bases and J lost 1, with 12 bases in between. The CDR3 extends over 14 amino acids. The germline CDR1 and CDR2 sequences are GTSNPN and SVGIG (reference sequence). CDR3 sequence (DNA): TGTGCCTGGAGATTGTGGCAGGGGAACACTGAAGCTTTCTTT. Translated, it gives CAWRLWQGNTEAFF. The variable domain in full, completed from reference TRBV30 and TRBJ1-1, reads SQTIHQWPATLVQPVGSPLSLECTVEGTSNPNLYWYRQAAGRGLQLLFYSVGIGQISSEVPQNLSASRPQDRQFILSSKKLLLSDSGFYLCAWRLWQGNTEAFFGQGTRLTVV.

J is TRBJ2-7 and V is TRBV7-9; D may be TRBD2 (6 bases). Germline loops: CDR1 SEHNR, CDR2 FQNEAQ (reference sequence). V shed 3 bases and J shed 3 bases, with 18 bases lying between them. The CDR3 length is 16 residues. The CDR3 region is CASSFRTGTGYYEQYF. The CDR3 nucleotides read TGTGCCAGCAGCTTCAGGACCGGGACTGGGTACTACGAGCAGTACTTC.

This clone was detected only once. This CDR3 reads CASSRDGLVGYTF. The CDR3 DNA reads as TGTGCCAGCAGTAGAGACGGGTTGGTTGGCTACACCTTC. The V and J genes are TRBV11-2 and TRBJ1-2; unclear D gene. Per the germline V gene, CDR1 is SGHAT and CDR2 is FQNNGV. This CDR3 is 13 amino acids long. V lost 6 bases and J 7 bases, leaving 15 bases between the germline ends.

This clone was observed once. V is TRBV11-2 and J is TRBJ1-3; D call uncertain. Trimming left V 8 bases short and J 3 bases short, with 17 bases between. The CDR3 sequence is 15 residues long. Germline-derived CDR1 and CDR2 are SGHAT and FQNNGV. The CDR3 DNA follows: TGTGCCAGCGTGATCAACAGATTCCGTGGAAACACCATATATTTT. Residues: CASVINRFRGNTIYF.

This clone has just a few counts. The chain employs TRBV29-1 and TRBJ1-1; D is possibly TRBD1 (5 bases). The V and J ends lost 6 bases and 1 base respectively, with 9 bases between them. In germline, CDR1 is SQVTM, CDR2 ANQGSEA. The CDR3 totals 12 residues. CDR3 residues: CSVDSQNTEAFF. The CDR3, as DNA: TGCAGCGTCGACAGCCAGAACACTGAAGCTTTCTTT.